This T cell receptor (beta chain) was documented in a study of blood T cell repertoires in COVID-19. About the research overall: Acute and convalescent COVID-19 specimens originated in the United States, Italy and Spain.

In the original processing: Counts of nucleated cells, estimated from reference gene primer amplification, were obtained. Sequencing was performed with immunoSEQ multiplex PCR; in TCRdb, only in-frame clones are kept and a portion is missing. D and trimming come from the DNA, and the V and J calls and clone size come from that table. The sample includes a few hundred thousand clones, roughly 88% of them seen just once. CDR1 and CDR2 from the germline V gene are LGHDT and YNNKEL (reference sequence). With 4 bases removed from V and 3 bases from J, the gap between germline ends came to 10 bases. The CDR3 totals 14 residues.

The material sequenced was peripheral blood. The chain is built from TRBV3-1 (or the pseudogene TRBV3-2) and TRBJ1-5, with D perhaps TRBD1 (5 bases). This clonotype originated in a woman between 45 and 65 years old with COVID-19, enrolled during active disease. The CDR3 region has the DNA TGTGCCAGCAGCCTCGGACACGTCAATCAGCCCCAGCATTTT. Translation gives CASSLGHVNQPQHF.